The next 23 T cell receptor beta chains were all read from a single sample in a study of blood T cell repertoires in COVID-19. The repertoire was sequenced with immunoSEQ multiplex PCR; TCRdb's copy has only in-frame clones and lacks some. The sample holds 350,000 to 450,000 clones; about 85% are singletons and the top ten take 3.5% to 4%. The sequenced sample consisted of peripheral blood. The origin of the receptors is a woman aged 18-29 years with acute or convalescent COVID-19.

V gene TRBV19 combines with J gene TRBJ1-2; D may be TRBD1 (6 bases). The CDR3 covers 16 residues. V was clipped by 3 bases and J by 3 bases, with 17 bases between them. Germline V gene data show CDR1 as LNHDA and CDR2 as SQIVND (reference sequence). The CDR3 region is CASSIRGDEPDYGYTF. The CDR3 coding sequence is TGTGCCAGTAGTATCAGGGGAGATGAACCGGACTATGGCTACACCTTC.

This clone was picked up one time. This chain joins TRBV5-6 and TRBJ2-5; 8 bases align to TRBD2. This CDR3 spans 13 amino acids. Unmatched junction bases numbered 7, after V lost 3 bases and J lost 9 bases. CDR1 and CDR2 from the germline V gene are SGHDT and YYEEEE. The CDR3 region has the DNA TGTGCCAGCAGCTCAGGACGGCGGGAGGCCCAGTACTTC. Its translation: CASSSGRREAQYF.

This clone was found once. The CDR3 DNA sequence: TGTGCCAGCAGCCCCCGGGTTCGGGCGGGTGAAGCTTTCTTT. Amino acid sequence: CASSPRVRAGEAFF. The chain recombines TRBV3-1 (or the pseudogene TRBV3-2) with TRBJ1-1; no clear D gene. Germline lookup yields CDR1 LGHDT and CDR2 YNNKEL (reference sequence). The germline V and J ends were trimmed by 4 bases and 7 bases, with 16 bases remaining between them. The CDR3 length is 14 residues.

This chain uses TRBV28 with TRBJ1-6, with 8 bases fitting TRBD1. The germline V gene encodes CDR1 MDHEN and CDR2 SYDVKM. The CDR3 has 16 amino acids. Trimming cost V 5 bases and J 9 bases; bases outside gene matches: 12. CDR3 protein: CASSGRTGKVGSPLHF. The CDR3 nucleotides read TGTGCCAGCAGTGGCCGGACAGGGAAGGTGGGTTCACCCCTCCACTTT.

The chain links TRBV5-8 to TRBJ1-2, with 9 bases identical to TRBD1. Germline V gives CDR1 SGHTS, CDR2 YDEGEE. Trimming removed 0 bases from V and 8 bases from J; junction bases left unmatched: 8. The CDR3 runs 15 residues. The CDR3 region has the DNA TGTGCCAGCAGCTTGGTATACAGGGGGCATCGGGGCTACACCTTC. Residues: CASSLVYRGHRGYTF.

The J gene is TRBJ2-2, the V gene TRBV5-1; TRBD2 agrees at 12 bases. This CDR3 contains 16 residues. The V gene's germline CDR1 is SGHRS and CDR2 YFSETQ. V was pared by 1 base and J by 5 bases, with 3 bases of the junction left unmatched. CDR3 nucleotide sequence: TGCGCCAGCAGCTTGTCGGGGACTAGCGGGACCGGGGAGCTGTTTTTT. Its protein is CASSLSGTSGTGELFF.

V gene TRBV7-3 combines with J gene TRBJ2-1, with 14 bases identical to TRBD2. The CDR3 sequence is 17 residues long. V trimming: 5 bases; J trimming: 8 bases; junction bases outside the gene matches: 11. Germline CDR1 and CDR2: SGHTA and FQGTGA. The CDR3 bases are TGTGCCAGCAGCAGGATACCGGGACTAGCGGGAGCGGATGAGCAGTTCTTC. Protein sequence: CASSRIPGLAGADEQFF.

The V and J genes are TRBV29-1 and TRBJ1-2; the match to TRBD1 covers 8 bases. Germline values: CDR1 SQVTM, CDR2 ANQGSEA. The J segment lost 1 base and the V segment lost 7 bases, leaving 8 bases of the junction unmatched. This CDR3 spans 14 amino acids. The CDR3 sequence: CSAGSGQDNYGYTF. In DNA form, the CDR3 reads TGCAGCGCGGGCTCGGGACAGGATAACTATGGCTACACCTTC. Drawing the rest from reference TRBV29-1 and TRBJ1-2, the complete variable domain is SAVISQKPSRDICQRGTSLTIQCQVDSQVTMMFWYRQQPGQSLTLIATANQGSEATYESGFVIDKFPISRPNLTFSTLTVSNMSPEDSSIYLCSAGSGQDNYGYTFGSGTRLTVV.

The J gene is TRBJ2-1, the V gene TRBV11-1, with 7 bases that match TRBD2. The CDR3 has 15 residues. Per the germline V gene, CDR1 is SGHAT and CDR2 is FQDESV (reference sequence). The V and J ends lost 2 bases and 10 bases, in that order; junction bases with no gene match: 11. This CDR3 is CASSLRQGSGVEQFF. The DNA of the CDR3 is TGTGCCAGCAGCTTACGGCAGGGAAGCGGGGTCGAGCAGTTCTTC.

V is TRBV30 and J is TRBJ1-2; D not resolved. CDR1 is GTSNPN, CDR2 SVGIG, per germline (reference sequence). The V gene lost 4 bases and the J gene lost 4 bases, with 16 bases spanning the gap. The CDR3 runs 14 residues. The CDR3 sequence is CAWNQPPGSYGYTF. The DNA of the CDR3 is TGTGCCTGGAATCAACCTCCGGGATCCTATGGCTACACCTTC.

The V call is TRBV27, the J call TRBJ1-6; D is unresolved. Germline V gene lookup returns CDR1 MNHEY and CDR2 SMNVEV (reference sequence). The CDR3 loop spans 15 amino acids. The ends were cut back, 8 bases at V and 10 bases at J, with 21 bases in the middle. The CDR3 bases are TGTGCCAGCCTCCCCTTTGGGCAGGCAATCTCACCCCTCCACTTT. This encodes CASLPFGQAISPLHF.

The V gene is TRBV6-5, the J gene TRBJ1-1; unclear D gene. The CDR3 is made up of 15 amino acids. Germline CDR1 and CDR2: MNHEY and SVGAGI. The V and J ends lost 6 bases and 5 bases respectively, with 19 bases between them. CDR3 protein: CASSRGRAPGTEAFF. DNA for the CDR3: TGTGCCAGCAGCCGCGGCCGGGCCCCGGGGACTGAAGCTTTCTTT.

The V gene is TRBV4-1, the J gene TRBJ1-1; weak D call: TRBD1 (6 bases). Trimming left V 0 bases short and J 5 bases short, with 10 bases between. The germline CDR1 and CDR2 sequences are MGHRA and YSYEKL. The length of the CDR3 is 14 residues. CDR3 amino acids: CASSQDTGWTEAFF. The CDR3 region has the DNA TGCGCCAGCAGCCAAGATACAGGGTGGACTGAAGCTTTCTTT.

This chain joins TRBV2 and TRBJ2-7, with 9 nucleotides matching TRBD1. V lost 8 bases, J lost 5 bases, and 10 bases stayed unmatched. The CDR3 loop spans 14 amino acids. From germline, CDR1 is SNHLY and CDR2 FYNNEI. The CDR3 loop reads CASLPGTGYHEQYF. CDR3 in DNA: TGTGCCAGCTTACCCGGGACAGGGTACCACGAGCAGTACTTC.

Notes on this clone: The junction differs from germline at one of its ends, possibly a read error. The CDR3 DNA reads as TGTGCCACCAGTGGGGCTCCTGAAGCTTTCTTT. Translation: CATSGAPEAFF. The J gene is TRBJ1-1, the V gene TRBV6-1; D possibly corresponds to TRBD1 (5 bases). Germline CDR1 MNHNS, CDR2 SASEGT. The CDR3 sequence is 11 residues long.

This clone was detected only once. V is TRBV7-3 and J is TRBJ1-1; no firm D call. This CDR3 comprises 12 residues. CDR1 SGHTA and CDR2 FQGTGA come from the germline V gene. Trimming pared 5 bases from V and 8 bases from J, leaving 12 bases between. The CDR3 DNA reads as TGTGCCAGCAGCCGAGAGAGGGAAGAAGCTTTCTTT. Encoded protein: CASSREREEAFF. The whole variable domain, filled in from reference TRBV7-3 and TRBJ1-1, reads GAGVSQTPSNKVTEKGKYVELRCDPISGHTALYWYRQSLGQGPEFLIYFQGTGAADDSGLPNDRFFAVRPEGSVSTLKIQRTERGDSAVYLCASSREREEAFFGQGTRLTVV.

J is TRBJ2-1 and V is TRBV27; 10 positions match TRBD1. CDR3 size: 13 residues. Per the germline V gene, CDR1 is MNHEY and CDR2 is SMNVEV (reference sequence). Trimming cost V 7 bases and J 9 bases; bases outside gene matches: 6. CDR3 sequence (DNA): TGTGCCAGCATGGGACAGGGGAAGAGTGAGCAGTTCTTC. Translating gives CASMGQGKSEQFF.

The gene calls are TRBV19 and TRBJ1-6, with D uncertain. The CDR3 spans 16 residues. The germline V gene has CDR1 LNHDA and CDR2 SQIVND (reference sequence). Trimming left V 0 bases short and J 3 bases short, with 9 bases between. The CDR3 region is CASSIDRGDYNSPLHF. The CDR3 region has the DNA TGTGCCAGTAGTATAGATCGGGGAGACTATAATTCACCCCTCCACTTT.

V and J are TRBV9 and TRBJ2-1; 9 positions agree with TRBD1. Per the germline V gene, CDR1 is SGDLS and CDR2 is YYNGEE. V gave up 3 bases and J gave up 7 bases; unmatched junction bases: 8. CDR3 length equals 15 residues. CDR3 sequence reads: CASSATGGASNEQFF. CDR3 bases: TGTGCCAGCAGCGCCACAGGGGGCGCATCAAATGAGCAGTTCTTC.

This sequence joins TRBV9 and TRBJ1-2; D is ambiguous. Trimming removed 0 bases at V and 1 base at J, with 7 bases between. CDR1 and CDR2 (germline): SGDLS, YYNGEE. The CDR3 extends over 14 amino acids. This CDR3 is CASSVGGFNYGYTF. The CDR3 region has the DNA TGTGCCAGCAGCGTAGGCGGGTTTAACTATGGCTACACCTTC.

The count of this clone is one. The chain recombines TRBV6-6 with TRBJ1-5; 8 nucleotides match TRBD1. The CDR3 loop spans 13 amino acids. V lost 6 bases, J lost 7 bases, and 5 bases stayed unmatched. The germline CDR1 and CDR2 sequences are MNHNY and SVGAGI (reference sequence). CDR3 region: CASSHRGDQPQHF. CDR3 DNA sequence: TGTGCCAGCAGCCACAGGGGGGACCAGCCCCAGCATTTT.

CDR3 bases: TGCGCCAGCAGCTTGGAGGGACAGGGGGCGCAGGAGCAGTACTTC. It specifies CASSLEGQGAQEQYF. The rearrangement links TRBV5-1 to TRBJ2-7, with 12 bases fitting TRBD1. The CDR3 has 15 amino acids. Losses at the gene ends were 0 bases for V and 7 bases for J; bases not matched to a gene: 5. Germline CDR1 SGHRS, CDR2 YFSETQ.

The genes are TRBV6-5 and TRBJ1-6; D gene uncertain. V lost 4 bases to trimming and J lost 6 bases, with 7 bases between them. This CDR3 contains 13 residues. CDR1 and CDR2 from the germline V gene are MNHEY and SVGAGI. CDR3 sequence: CASSSGVNSPLHF. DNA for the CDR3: TGTGCCAGCAGTTCCGGGGTTAATTCACCCCTCCACTTT.